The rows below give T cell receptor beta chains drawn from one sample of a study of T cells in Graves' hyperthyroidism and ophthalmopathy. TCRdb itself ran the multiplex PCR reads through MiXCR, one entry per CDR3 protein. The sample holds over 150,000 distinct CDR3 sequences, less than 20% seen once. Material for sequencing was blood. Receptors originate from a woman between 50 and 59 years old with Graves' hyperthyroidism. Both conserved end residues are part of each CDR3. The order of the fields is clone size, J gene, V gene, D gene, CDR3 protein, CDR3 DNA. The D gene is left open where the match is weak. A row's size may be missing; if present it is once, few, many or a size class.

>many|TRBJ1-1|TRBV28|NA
CASSPPLFWDEAFF
TGTGCCAGCAGTCCACCCCTCTTTTGGGATGAAGCTTTCTTT
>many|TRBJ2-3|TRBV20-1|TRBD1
CSVGQDTDTQYF
TGCAGTGTAGGACAGGACACAGATACGCAGTATTTT
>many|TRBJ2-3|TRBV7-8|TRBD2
CASSLGPRWSSKRERGDTQYF
TGTGCCAGCAGCTTGGGTCCTAGATGGAGTTCGAAGCGGGAGAGAGGAGATACGCAGTATTTT
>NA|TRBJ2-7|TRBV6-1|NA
CASTSSLTGTSYEQYF
TGTGCCAGCACCTCATCCTTGACAGGCACATCCTACGAGCAGTACTTC
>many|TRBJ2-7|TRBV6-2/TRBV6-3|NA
CASSRRAVKVSSYEQYF
TGTGCCAGCAGTCGGCGAGCGGTAAAGGTGAGCTCCTACGAGCAGTACTTC
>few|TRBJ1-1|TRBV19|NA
CASRGRSNTEAFF
TGTGCCAGCAGGGGACGGTCGAACACTGAAGCTTTCTTT
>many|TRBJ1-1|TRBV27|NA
CASSWDVGTEAFF
TGTGCCAGCAGTTGGGACGTAGGCACTGAAGCTTTCTTT
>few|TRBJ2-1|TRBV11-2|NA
CASSLDFSLLLF
TGTGCCAGCAGCTTAGATTTCAGTCTTTTACTCTTC
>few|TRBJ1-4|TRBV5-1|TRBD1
CASSWTGLNEKLFF
TGCGCCAGCAGCTGGACAGGGCTAAATGAAAAACTGTTTTTT
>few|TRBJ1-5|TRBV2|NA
CASSVGQTNQPQHF
TGTGCCAGCAGTGTCGGGCAGACTAATCAGCCCCAGCATTTT
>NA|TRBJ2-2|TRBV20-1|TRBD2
CSARVRGGGTGELFF
TGCAGTGCTAGAGTCCGGGGGGGGGGCACCGGGGAGCTGTTTTTT
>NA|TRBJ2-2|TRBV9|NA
CASSVRSARGTGELFF
TGTGCCAGCAGCGTCAGATCTGCCAGGGGCACCGGGGAGCTGTTTTTT
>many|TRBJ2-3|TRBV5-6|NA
CASSIARTTDTQYF
TGTGCCAGCAGTATCGCCAGGACCACAGATACGCAGTATTTT
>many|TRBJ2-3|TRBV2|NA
CATLGLPKGWQYF
TGTGCCACCCTGGGGCTCCCTAAGGGTTGGCAGTATTTT
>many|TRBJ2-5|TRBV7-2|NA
CASSFDSGYSETQYF
TGTGCCAGCAGCTTTGACAGTGGGTATTCGGAGACCCAGTACTTC
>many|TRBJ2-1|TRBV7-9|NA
CASSSGTNNEQFF
TGTGCCAGCAGCTCCGGGACGAACAATGAGCAGTTCTTC
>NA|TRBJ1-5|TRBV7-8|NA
CASSSQAGREEQPQHF
TGTGCCAGCAGCTCCCAGGCAGGGAGGGAGGAACAGCCCCAGCATTTT
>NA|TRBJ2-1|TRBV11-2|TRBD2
CASSSRRSSGRSPYNEQFF
TGTGCCAGCAGCTCCAGGCGATCTAGCGGGAGGAGTCCCTACAATGAGCAGTTCTTC
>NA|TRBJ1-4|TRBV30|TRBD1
CAWSDGQGAKKLFF
TGTGCCTGGAGTGACGGACAGGGGGCCAAAAAACTGTTTTTT
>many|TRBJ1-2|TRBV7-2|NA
CASSSGSPYGYTF
TGTGCCAGCAGCTCCGGGAGTCCCTATGGCTACACCTTC
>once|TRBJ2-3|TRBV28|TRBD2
CASSGASGRKLADTQYF
TGTGCCAGCAGTGGGGCTAGCGGGAGGAAATTAGCAGATACGCAGTATTTT
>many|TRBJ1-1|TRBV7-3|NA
CASSLTAPTGGTEAFF
TGTGCCAGCAGCTTAACCGCCCCGACGGGGGGCACTGAAGCTTTCTTT
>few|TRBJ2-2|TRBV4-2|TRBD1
CASSSGDRGNTGELFF
TGTGCCAGCAGCTCTGGCGACAGGGGTAACACCGGGGAGCTGTTTTTT
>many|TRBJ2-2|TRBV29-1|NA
CSVASPGELFF
TGCAGCGTTGCCAGTCCCGGGGAGCTGTTTTTT
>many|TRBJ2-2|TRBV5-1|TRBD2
CASSPDTSGTNTGELFF
TGCGCCAGCAGCCCAGATACTAGCGGGACGAACACCGGGGAGCTGTTTTTT
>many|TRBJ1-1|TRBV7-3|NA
CASSNDGNTEAFF
TGTGCCAGCAGCAATGACGGAAACACTGAAGCTTTCTTT
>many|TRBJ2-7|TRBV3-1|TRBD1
CASSQQGAGPYEQYF
TGTGCCAGCAGCCAACAGGGGGCCGGACCCTACGAGCAGTACTTC
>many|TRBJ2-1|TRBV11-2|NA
CASSPRVDEQFF
TGTGCCAGCAGCCCTAGGGTGGATGAGCAGTTCTTC
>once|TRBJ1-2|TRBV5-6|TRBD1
CASSLVREGASYGYTF
TGTGCCAGCAGCTTGGTTAGGGAGGGGGCGAGTTATGGCTACACCTTC